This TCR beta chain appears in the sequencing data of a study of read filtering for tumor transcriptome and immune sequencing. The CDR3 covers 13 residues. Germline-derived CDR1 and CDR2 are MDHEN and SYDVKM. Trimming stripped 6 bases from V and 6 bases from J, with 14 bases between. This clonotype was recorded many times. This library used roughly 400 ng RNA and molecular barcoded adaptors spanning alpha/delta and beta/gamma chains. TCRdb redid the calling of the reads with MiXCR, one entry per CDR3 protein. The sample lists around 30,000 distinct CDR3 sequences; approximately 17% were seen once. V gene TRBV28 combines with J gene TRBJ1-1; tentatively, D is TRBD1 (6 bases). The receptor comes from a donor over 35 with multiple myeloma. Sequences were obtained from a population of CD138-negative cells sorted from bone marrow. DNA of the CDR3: TGTGCCAGCAGCCGCGGAGGGGGGTCTGAAGCTTTCTTT. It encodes CASSRGGGSEAFF. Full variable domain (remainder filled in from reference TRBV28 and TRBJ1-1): DVKVTQSSRYLVKRTGEKVFLECVQDMDHENMFWYRQDPGLGLRLIYFSYDVKMKEKGDIPEGYSVSREKKERFSLILESASTNQTSMYLCASSRGGGSEAFFGQGTRLTVV.